Following are 28 T cell receptor beta chains from one sample sequenced in a study of control samples from healthy donors and cancer patients. Only in-frame clones appear in the TCRdb table, and some are missing; sequencing was by immunoSEQ multiplex PCR. This table has around 100,000 clones, roughly 84% appearing once. The sequencing sample was made of blood. The receptors stem from a woman between 50 and 59 years old in good health.

The V gene is TRBV7-9, the J gene TRBJ1-5; 10 bases are a match to TRBD1. CDR3 length equals 15 residues. From germline, CDR1 is SEHNR and CDR2 FQNEAQ (reference sequence). V was clipped by 5 bases and J by 5 bases; unmatched bases: 6. DNA of the CDR3: TGTGCCAGCAGCCTCGGGACAGGGGTGGATCAGCCCCAGCATTTT. Protein product: CASSLGTGVDQPQHF.

This clone was picked up a small number of times. This specimen includes other DNA sequences encoding the same CDR3. This chain joins TRBV5-1 and TRBJ1-1; 8 nucleotides match TRBD1. Germline CDR1 SGHRS, CDR2 YFSETQ. The CDR3 extends over 14 amino acids. Germline trimming cut 3 bases from V and 4 bases from J; bases unmatched to any gene: 5. The CDR3 spells CASSSQGAGTEAFF. The CDR3 bases are TGCGCCAGCAGCTCCCAGGGGGCCGGCACTGAAGCTTTCTTT.

The V call is TRBV29-1, the J call TRBJ2-1, with D hard to call. The CDR3 consists of 15 residues. V lost 3 bases, J lost 2 bases, and 14 bases lay in between. Per the germline V gene, CDR1 is SQVTM and CDR2 is ANQGSEA. The CDR3 loop is CSVEGSRYTYNEQFF. The CDR3 region has the DNA TGCAGCGTTGAGGGCAGTCGTTATACCTACAATGAGCAGTTCTTC.

The chain links TRBV10-3 to TRBJ2-2; TRBD2 aligns across 9 bases. V lost 5 bases to trimming and J lost 0 bases; unmatched junction nucleotides: 10. Germline CDR1 is ENHRY and CDR2 is SYGVKD. The CDR3 spans 18 residues. The CDR3 DNA reads TGTGCCATCAGTACCCTATGGACTAGCGCGGCGAACACCGGGGAGCTGTTTTTT. This gives the protein CAISTLWTSAANTGELFF.

The V gene is TRBV7-2, the J gene TRBJ1-6; 10 bases map to TRBD1. This CDR3 comprises 15 residues. From germline, CDR1 is SGHTA and CDR2 FQGNSA. J gave up 9 bases and V 5 bases, and 7 bases lay outside the gene matches. CDR3 DNA sequence: TGTGCCAGCAGCACCCGGACAGGGGGAGGTTCACCCCTCCACTTT. Translation: CASSTRTGGGSPLHF.

This clone was observed a few times. CDR3 in amino acids: CASSFGSQSEQYF. DNA for the CDR3: TGTGCCAGCAGTTTCGGCAGTCAAAGCGAGCAGTACTTC. This chain connects TRBV28 to TRBJ2-7, with unresolved D. The CDR3 extends over 13 amino acids. From germline, CDR1 is MDHEN and CDR2 SYDVKM. The V end lost 3 bases, the J end lost 6 bases, and 12 bases lay between the germline ends.

This chain uses TRBV4-1 with TRBJ2-7; 7 bases are a match to TRBD1. This CDR3 spans 16 amino acids. Trimming cost V 5 bases and J 2 bases; bases outside gene matches: 12. The germline V gene has CDR1 MGHRA and CDR2 YSYEKL. The CDR3: CASSTPRGQNPYEQYF. In DNA form, the CDR3 reads TGCGCCAGCAGCACCCCTAGGGGACAGAATCCCTACGAGCAGTACTTC.

The chain has TRBV9 and TRBJ2-7; 7 bases match TRBD2. CDR3 size: 14 residues. With 0 bases clipped from V and 7 bases from J, the junction kept 7 bases outside the gene matches. Germline V gene data show CDR1 as SGDLS and CDR2 as YYNGEE. This chain's CDR3 is CASSVGGEGGEQYV. The CDR3 nucleotides read TGTGCCAGCAGCGTAGGGGGGGAGGGAGGTGAGCAGTACGTC.

The chain couples TRBV6-5 to TRBJ1-4; maybe TRBD1 (5 bases). This CDR3 region has 14 residues. Looked up from germline, CDR1 is MNHEY and CDR2 is SVGAGI. The germline V and J ends were trimmed by 4 bases and 8 bases, with 14 bases remaining between them. The CDR3 is CASSWTGVGEKLFF. DNA of the CDR3: TGTGCCAGCAGTTGGACGGGGGTGGGCGAAAAACTGTTTTTT.

This sequence joins TRBV5-1 and TRBJ2-5, with 7 bases that match TRBD1. The length of the CDR3 is 14 residues. V was clipped by 0 bases and J by 5 bases; unmatched bases: 4. Germline V CDR1 and CDR2: SGHRS, YFSETQ. CDR3 loop: CASSLEGALETQYF. In DNA, the CDR3 is TGCGCCAGCAGCTTGGAGGGGGCACTGGAGACCCAGTACTTC. The full variable domain, rest sourced from reference TRBV5-1 and TRBJ2-5, is KAGVTQTPRYLIKTRGQQVTLSCSPISGHRSVSWYQQTPGQGLQFLFEYFSETQRNKGNFPGRFSGRQFSNSRSEMNVSTLELGDSALYLCASSLEGALETQYFGPGTRLLVL.

This chain links TRBV5-6 with TRBJ1-4, with D unresolved. Germline lookup yields CDR1 SGHDT and CDR2 YYEEEE. V was clipped by 3 bases and J by 3 bases, with 12 bases between them. The CDR3 is 15 residues long. In DNA form, the CDR3 reads TGTGCCAGCAGCTCCTCGGGGTGGGCTAATGAAAAACTGTTTTTT. It specifies CASSSSGWANEKLFF.

The rearrangement joins TRBV27 to TRBJ1-3, with TRBD1 as a possible D gene (6 bases). The germline V gene encodes CDR1 MNHEY and CDR2 SMNVEV (reference sequence). V lost 6 bases to trimming and J lost 3 bases, with 12 bases between them. The CDR3 contains 14 residues. The CDR3 DNA reads TGTGCCAGCAGGGGAGGCAGGGGTGGAAACACCATATATTTT. Encoded protein: CASRGGRGGNTIYF.

This CDR3 reads CAFAGQPFLFIYEQYV. CDR3 DNA: TGTGCCTTCGCGGGGCAGCCGTTCCTATTCATCTACGAGCAGTACGTC. J is TRBJ2-7 and V is TRBV19; D perhaps matches TRBD2 (6 bases). Deletions cut 11 bases from V and 3 bases from J, with 26 bases between. Germline V CDR1 and CDR2: LNHDA, SQIVND (reference sequence). CDR3 length equals 16 residues.

The chain has TRBV12-3 or TRBV12-4 and TRBJ1-2; D unresolved. This CDR3 contains 13 residues. V lost 4 bases to trimming and J lost 3 bases, with 9 bases between them. The CDR3 DNA reads TGTGCCAGCAGTTATTACAGAGACTATGGCTACACCTTC. Residues: CASSYYRDYGYTF.

CDR3 DNA: TGTGCCAGCAGCCCAACTTCCGGCGGTTCACCCCTCCACTTT. Amino acids: CASSPTSGGSPLHF. V usage is TRBV3-1 (or the pseudogene TRBV3-2) and J usage is TRBJ1-6; unclear D gene. Trimming took 4 bases from V and 9 from J, leaving 13 bases between them. This CDR3 contains 14 residues. The germline V gene has CDR1 LGHDT and CDR2 YNNKEL (reference sequence).

The rearrangement uses TRBV6-5 and TRBJ2-3, with TRBD2 matching over 7 bases. This CDR3 has 14 amino acids. V was clipped by 6 bases and J by 4 bases; unmatched bases: 7. CDR1 and CDR2 (germline): MNHEY, SVGAGI. This CDR3 reads CASRTQTSSDTQYF. Here the CDR3 DNA reads TGTGCCAGCAGGACCCAGACTAGCTCAGATACGCAGTATTTT.

The chain has TRBV5-1 and TRBJ1-1; D unresolved. This CDR3 region has 18 residues. The V end was cut by 1 base, the J end by 1 base, with 20 bases between. Germline assignment: CDR1 SGHRS and CDR2 YFSETQ. The CDR3, as DNA: TGCGCCAGCAGCTTGCCACCCGGGAAGCTGGAGGGGAACACTGAAGCTTTCTTT. Protein product: CASSLPPGKLEGNTEAFF.

The chain carries TRBV2 and TRBJ2-7; D not certain. There are 13 residues in the CDR3. V lost 4 bases to trimming and J lost 3 bases, with 10 bases between them. CDR1 is SNHLY, CDR2 FYNNEI, per germline. Written as DNA, the CDR3 is TGTGCCAGCAGTGGCGATCTAATCTACGAGCAGTACTTC. It encodes CASSGDLIYEQYF. The full variable domain, its missing parts supplied by reference TRBV2 and TRBJ2-7, is EPEVTQTPSHQVTQMGQEVILRCVPISNHLYFYWYRQILGQKVEFLVSFYNNEISEKSEIFDDQFSVERPDGSNFTLKIRSTKLEDSAMYFCASSGDLIYEQYFGPGTRLTVT.

The gene calls are TRBV2 and TRBJ1-6; D may be TRBD1 (6 bases). The V and J ends lost 7 bases and 10 bases respectively, with 14 bases between them. Germline V gene sequence: CDR1 SNHLY, CDR2 FYNNEI. This CDR3 contains 13 residues. The CDR3 reads CASKGVQASPLHF. In DNA form, the CDR3 reads TGTGCCAGCAAGGGGGTTCAGGCCTCACCCCTCCACTTT. The entire variable domain, with the rest obtained from reference TRBV2 and TRBJ1-6, is as follows: EPEVTQTPSHQVTQMGQEVILRCVPISNHLYFYWYRQILGQKVEFLVSFYNNEISEKSEIFDDQFSVERPDGSNFTLKIRSTKLEDSAMYFCASKGVQASPLHFGNGTRLTVT.

The chain uses TRBV18 and TRBJ2-1; D call uncertain. CDR1 and CDR2 (germline): KGHSH, LQKENI. Trimming removed 6 bases from V and 2 bases from J, with 5 bases in between. The CDR3 is made up of 12 amino acids. The CDR3 sequence is CASSVTYNEQFF. The CDR3 DNA follows: TGTGCCAGCTCTGTAACCTACAATGAGCAGTTCTTC.

The J gene is TRBJ1-4, the V gene TRBV29-1; possible D gene TRBD1, 5 bases. There are 13 residues in the CDR3. Trimming took off 4 bases at V and 3 bases at J, with 9 bases between the two ends. Germline CDR1 and CDR2: SQVTM and ANQGSEA. As DNA, the CDR3 is TGCAGCGTTGCAGGGCAACCTAATGAAAAACTGTTTTTT. Translated: CSVAGQPNEKLFF.

This chain joins TRBV7-6 and TRBJ2-1; TRBD2 matches 15 bases. The germline V gene has CDR1 SGHVS and CDR2 FNYEAQ. The CDR3 sequence is 15 residues long. V gave up 4 bases and J gave up 9 bases; unmatched junction bases: 4. The CDR3 DNA sequence: TGTGCCAGCAGCTATGGACTAGCGGGGGGGAGTGAGCAGTTCTTC. This encodes CASSYGLAGGSEQFF.

Only a few counts were recorded for this clone. V and J are TRBV7-2 and TRBJ2-1; 11 nucleotides line up with TRBD2. The CDR3 is made up of 17 amino acids. Germline values: CDR1 SGHTA, CDR2 FQGNSA. Trimming cost V 5 bases and J 2 bases; bases outside gene matches: 8. The CDR3 DNA is TGTGCCAGCAGCCCCGGACTAGCGGGCCCCGCCTACAATGAGCAGTTCTTC. The encoded protein is CASSPGLAGPAYNEQFF.

The J gene is TRBJ1-6, the V gene TRBV3-1 (or the pseudogene TRBV3-2); the D gene is possibly TRBD1 (6 bases). This CDR3 region has 16 residues. The V end was cut by 4 bases, the J end by 10 bases, with 20 bases between. Germline CDR1 LGHDT, CDR2 YNNKEL (reference sequence). CDR3 DNA: TGTGCCAGCAGCCGCCTGTTAGGGGGGGCGGGATCACCCCTCCACTTT. Translating it yields CASSRLLGGAGSPLHF.

The rearrangement links TRBV19 to TRBJ2-2; perhaps TRBD1 as D (5 bases). The V end lost 7 bases, the J end lost 6 bases, and 6 bases lay between the germline ends. The CDR3 loop spans 11 amino acids. CDR1 and CDR2 from the germline V gene are LNHDA and SQIVND (reference sequence). CDR3 amino acids: CASKGPGELFF. For the CDR3, the DNA is TGTGCCAGTAAGGGGCCCGGGGAGCTGTTTTTT.

The chain has TRBV7-3 and TRBJ2-1; D remains unclear. Per germline, CDR1 SGHTA and CDR2 FQGTGA. The CDR3 runs to 12 residues. Deletions cut 8 bases from V and 6 bases from J, with 11 bases between. CDR3 region: CASFPRSNEQFF. The CDR3 bases are TGTGCCAGCTTCCCTAGGAGCAATGAGCAGTTCTTC.

This chain's CDR3 is CAWSGAGYPGGPRNEQFF. The CDR3 DNA sequence: TGTGCCTGGAGTGGGGCAGGGTACCCGGGAGGGCCGAGGAATGAGCAGTTCTTC. The chain carries TRBV30 and TRBJ2-1, with TRBD2 identical over 8 bases. CDR1 is GTSNPN and CDR2 is SVGIG in the germline V gene (reference sequence). The CDR3 runs to 18 residues. V lost 1 base, J lost 7 bases, and 18 bases stayed unmatched.

The J gene is TRBJ2-7, the V gene TRBV19, with D unresolved. V lost 3 bases and J lost 3, with 9 bases in between. Looked up from germline, CDR1 is LNHDA and CDR2 is SQIVND (reference sequence). There are 13 residues in the CDR3. DNA of the CDR3: TGTGCCAGTAGTATCGGGCAGTTCTACGAGCAGTACTTC. Its translation: CASSIGQFYEQYF.